This T cell receptor beta chain originates from a study of T cells in localized non-small cell lung cancer. Study-wide points: It remains possible that heterogeneity exists, since only one tumor region was sequenced.

Samples of adjacent lung lacking atypia were obtained no closer than 2 cm to the tumor margin. V was pared by 0 bases and J by 8 bases, with 5 bases between. Germline V CDR1 and CDR2: MNHGY, SAAAGT. The CDR3 totals 12 residues. Points on this clone: Its target is unknown.

TCRdb's copy holds only in-frame clones and misses some; the assay was immunoSEQ multiplex PCR. The sample yields roughly 1,500 clones, 20% to 30% seen once. Sample: normal lung tissue next to the tumor, taken before any cancer treatment. The rearrangement joins TRBV6-8 to TRBJ2-4; D is ambiguous. This clonotype was obtained from a man between 40 and 70 years old with stage II squamous cell lung carcinoma. This chain's CDR3 is CASSYSSDIQYF. The CDR3 nucleotides are TGTGCCAGCAGTTACTCGTCGGACATTCAGTACTTC.